This is a list of T cell receptor beta chains from one sample in a study of shared clonotypes between healthy human individuals. Profiled with immunoSEQ multiplex PCR; TCRdb holds only in-frame clones, not every one. The sample shows some 650,000 clones, approximately 97% of them seen only once. The material sequenced was naive CD4+ T cells sorted from blood. These TCRs come from a woman younger than 45 in good health. The CDR3 runs from the conserved cysteine through the conserved F or W. The D gene is left open where the match is weak. Clone size is shown for a subset of rows, as once, few, many or a class of expanded clone.

V	J	size	D	DNA	CDR3
TRBV28	TRBJ2-7	.	TRBD2	TGTGCCAGCAGTTTTAGCCTGGGACTAGCGGGAGATGTCTCCTACGAGCAGTACTTC	CASSFSLGLAGDVSYEQYF
TRBV5-1	TRBJ2-1	.	TRBD1	TGCGCCAGCAGCCTTGGACAGGGGGCCTGGAATGAGCAGTTCTTC	CASSLGQGAWNEQFF
TRBV19	TRBJ2-1	.	TRBD1	TGTGCCAGTAGTGCTGACAGGGGAACCTACAATGAGCAGTTCTTC	CASSADRGTYNEQFF
TRBV30	TRBJ1-2	.	.	TGTGCCTGGACCAGAGGGACGGCTATCGTTCCTGTTCAGGGCTACACCTTC	CAWTRGTAIVPVQGYTF
TRBV10-3	TRBJ2-2	.	TRBD2	TGTGCCATCAGCGGCGGGACTAGCGGGAGCACCGGGGAGCTGTTTTTT	CAISGGTSGSTGELFF
TRBV7-9	TRBJ1-3	.	.	TGTGCCAGTGCTTGGGCCAGGGCTGGAAACACCATATATTTT	CASAWARAGNTIYF
TRBV28	TRBJ2-2	.	.	TGTGCCAGCAGTCTGGCAGGGGTTAAATCCGGGGAGCTGTTTTTT	CASSLAGVKSGELFF
TRBV6-1	TRBJ1-5	once	.	TGTGCCAGCAGTTGGCCAGGTAACAATCAGCCCCAGCATTTT	CASSWPGNNQPQHF
TRBV19	TRBJ2-6	.	.	TGTGCCAGTCGGACACTTTCATCTGGGGCCAACGTCCTGACTTTC	CASRTLSSGANVLTF
TRBV7-6	TRBJ1-1	.	TRBD1	TGTGCCAGCAGCTTAGGGACAGGGATGACTGAAGCTTTCTTT	CASSLGTGMTEAFF
TRBV18	TRBJ2-7	.	TRBD1	TGTGCCAGCTCACCACGGACAGGGGCCTACGAGCAGTACTTC	CASSPRTGAYEQYF
TRBV11-2	TRBJ2-7	.	TRBD2	TGTGCCAGCAGCCCCGCCCGGACTAGCGAGAGCTACGAGCAGTACTTC	CASSPARTSESYEQYF
TRBV2	TRBJ1-2	.	TRBD1	TGTGCCAGCAGTGAAGCGCTTAGGGACAGGACAGGAGGCTACACCTTC	CASSEALRDRTGGYTF
TRBV6-5	TRBJ2-1	once	.	TGTGCCAGCAGTTACCCGCTAGGCGAGCAGTTCTTC	CASSYPLGEQFF
TRBV28	TRBJ1-1	.	.	TGTGCCAGCAGTGCCCCTCAGAACACTGAAGCTTTCTTT	CASSAPQNTEAFF
TRBV25-1	TRBJ1-4	.	TRBD1	TGTGCCAGCAGTGAATCCCCGGGACAGGGGGGTACGGAAAAACTGTTTTTT	CASSESPGQGGTEKLFF
TRBV7-8	TRBJ2-7	.	.	TGTGCCAGCAGCTTTGGGCGGACGAGCTCCTACGAGCAGTACTTC	CASSFGRTSSYEQYF
TRBV28	TRBJ1-3	.	.	TGTGCCAGCAGCGCCCCCCCCGGCGACAGCTCTGGAAACACCATATATTTT	CASSAPPGDSSGNTIYF
TRBV19	TRBJ2-7	.	.	TGTGCCAGTAGTTCGGCGGTGGGCTACGAGCAGTACTTC	CASSSAVGYEQYF
TRBV6-1	TRBJ1-1	.	TRBD1	TGTGCCAGCAGTGAAGCTCAAGGGACAGGGGGAATCACTGAAGCTTTCTTT	CASSEAQGTGGITEAFF
TRBV5-4	TRBJ2-2	.	TRBD2	TGTGCCAGCAGCCCGGACGTAACAGCGGGGTCCGGGGAGCTGTTTTTT	CASSPDVTAGSGELFF
TRBV11-3	TRBJ2-5	.	TRBD2	TGTGCCAGCAGCTACTCTAGCGGGAGTTCGCTTGAGACCCAGTACTTC	CASSYSSGSSLETQYF
TRBV29-1	TRBJ2-5	.	TRBD2	TGCAGCGTTGGGACTAGCGGGAGGGAAGAGACCCAGTACTTC	CSVGTSGREETQYF
TRBV28	TRBJ2-1	.	.	TGTGCCAGCAGTTTTGAACAGTACAATGAGCAGTTCTTC	CASSFEQYNEQFF
TRBV10-2	TRBJ2-7	.	.	TGCGCCAGCACCGCTCACTACGAGCAGTACTTC	CASTAHYEQYF
TRBV5-1	TRBJ2-7	.	TRBD2	TGCGCCAGCAGGCCTCCTGGACTAGCGGGAGACGAGCAGTACTTC	CASRPPGLAGDEQYF
TRBV7-9	TRBJ2-7	.	.	TGTGCCAGCAGCCTTGTTAGCGAGCAGTACTTC	CASSLVSEQYF
TRBV27	TRBJ1-2	.	.	TGTGCCAGCAGCTCGTCTGGGAGAGGCTACACCTTC	CASSSSGRGYTF
TRBV2	TRBJ2-7	.	TRBD1	TGTGCCAGCAGGAAGGGACAGGGACCTTACGAGCAGTACTTC	CASRKGQGPYEQYF
TRBV7-3	TRBJ2-3	.	TRBD1	TGTGCCAGCAGCCTGGGACAGAATACAGATACGCAGTATTTT	CASSLGQNTDTQYF
TRBV6-1	TRBJ1-5	.	TRBD1	TGTGCCAGCAGTGAAGTCTGGACAGGTTACCAGCCCCAGCATTTT	CASSEVWTGYQPQHF
TRBV28	TRBJ2-5	.	.	TGTGCCAGCAGCGCCGGCAGGGAAGAGACCCAGTACTTC	CASSAGREETQYF
TRBV27	TRBJ1-4	.	TRBD1	TGTGCCAGCAGTGTTAGACAGGGCACTAATGAAAAACTGTTTTTT	CASSVRQGTNEKLFF
TRBV7-8	TRBJ2-5	.	TRBD2	TGTGCCAGCAGCTTGAGTTCTAGCGGGAGATCCGAGACCCAGTACTTC	CASSLSSSGRSETQYF
TRBV28	TRBJ1-5	.	.	TGTGCCAGCAGTTTATATGAGGGGCAAGGGAATCAGCCCCAGCATTTT	CASSLYEGQGNQPQHF
TRBV4-1	TRBJ2-2	.	.	TGCGCCAGCAGCCAAGAAAGTGCCGGGGAGCTGTTTTTT	CASSQESAGELFF
TRBV5-4	TRBJ2-3	.	TRBD2	TGTGCCAGCAGCTTGGGGGCTGGACTAGCGGGAGGGGATACGCAGTATTTT	CASSLGAGLAGGDTQYF
TRBV11-2	TRBJ2-7	.	TRBD1	TGTGCCAGCAGCTTCGACCGGGACAGGGGCTACGAGCAGTACTTC	CASSFDRDRGYEQYF
TRBV5-4	TRBJ2-5	.	TRBD2	TGTGCCAGCAGCCTAAGCGGGCGGGGGGAGACCCAGTACTTC	CASSLSGRGETQYF
TRBV9	TRBJ2-1	.	.	TGTGCCAGCAGCGTAGAAGATGCCTCCTACAATGAGCAGTTCTTC	CASSVEDASYNEQFF
TRBV6-5	TRBJ2-2	.	.	TGTGCCAGCAGTTACTCGAGGCAGGCGAACACCGGGGAGCTGTTTTTT	CASSYSRQANTGELFF
TRBV5-1	TRBJ2-7	.	TRBD1	TGCGCCAGCAGCCCGACAGGGGAACACTACGAGCAGTACTTC	CASSPTGEHYEQYF
TRBV11-1	TRBJ2-1	once	.	TGTGCCAGCAGCTCCTCAAATCATGAGCAGTTCTTC	CASSSSNHEQFF
TRBV4-2	TRBJ2-3	.	TRBD2	TGTGCCAGCAGCCAAGAAGGCGCGGGAGCCATCGCGAATACGCAGTATTTT	CASSQEGAGAIANTQYF
TRBV2	TRBJ2-1	.	.	TGTGCCAGCAGTGACGATAGCTCCTACAATGAGCAGTTCTTC	CASSDDSSYNEQFF
TRBV5-4	TRBJ2-2	.	.	TGTGCCAGCAGCTGGCACCAAAAACGCGGAACCGGGGAGCTGTTTTTT	CASSWHQKRGTGELFF
TRBV16	TRBJ2-4	.	.	TGTGCCAGCAGCCCCCACTGGCGAGAGGGACCCAAAAACATTCAGTACTTC	CASSPHWREGPKNIQYF